This TCR beta chain was retrieved from a study of blood T cell repertoires in COVID-19. The wider study: T cells, B-cell-depleted T cells, or PBMCs provided the cDNA or gDNA that served as material.

CDR1 and CDR2 (germline): LNHDA, SQIVND (reference sequence). Trimming took off 3 bases at V and 3 bases at J, with 8 bases between the two ends. CDR3 size: 14 residues. Patients from Seattle were sampled longitudinally, starting during active infection. Per the original data handling: The authors estimated nucleated cell counts from reference gene primer amplification. Sequencing was performed with immunoSEQ multiplex PCR; in TCRdb, only in-frame clones are kept and a portion is missing. D and trimming come from the DNA, and the V and J calls and clone size come from that table. The repertoire holds 200,000 or so clones, with 75% to 90% as singletons.

This TCR was recovered from a man aged 25 to 45 with COVID-19, enrolled during active disease. The chain employs TRBV19 and TRBJ1-4; D ambiguous. Sequences were obtained from peripheral blood. In nucleotides, the CDR3 is TGTGCCAGTAGTATGCAGGTATCTAATGAAAAACTGTTTTTT. Protein sequence: CASSMQVSNEKLFF.